The 3 T cell receptor beta chains in this list originate from one sample, sequenced in a study of T cell responses to AZD1222 COVID-19 vaccine. The table came from immunoSEQ multiplex PCR; TCRdb's copy has only in-frame clones and leaves some out. The sample lists around 120,000 clones; roughly nine tenths were seen once. Sequencing used peripheral blood, obtained 28 days after the second AZD1222 dose. Every receptor here comes from an adult who received the AZD1222 COVID-19 vaccine.

The chain uses TRBV2 and TRBJ2-1; 11 bases are a match to TRBD2. CDR3 size: 16 residues. Germline V gene data show CDR1 as SNHLY and CDR2 as FYNNEI. The trim removed 5 bases at V and 2 bases at J, leaving 5 bases unmatched. CDR3 region: CASSPLAGGPYNEQFF. As DNA, the CDR3 is TGTGCCAGCAGTCCATTAGCGGGAGGGCCCTACAATGAGCAGTTCTTC.

This chain joins TRBV6-5 and TRBJ1-2; D ambiguous. Trimming took 6 bases from V and 4 from J, leaving 15 bases between them. This CDR3 has 14 residues. CDR1 is MNHEY and CDR2 is SVGAGI in the germline V gene. The CDR3 protein is CASRTGLLPYGYTF. The CDR3 DNA reads as TGTGCCAGCAGAACGGGCCTATTACCCTATGGCTACACCTTC.

The chain carries TRBV19 and TRBJ2-1; D may be TRBD1 (6 bases). Trimming removed 9 bases at V and 3 bases at J, with 6 bases between. The CDR3 totals 11 residues. From germline, CDR1 is LNHDA and CDR2 SQIVND (reference sequence). CDR3 sequence reads: CASRGYNEQFF. The CDR3 DNA sequence: TGTGCCAGCAGGGGCTACAATGAGCAGTTCTTC.